The subject of this entry is one TCR beta chain. Its target is not known. The data belong to a study of cytomegalovirus exposure and HLA in healthy donors. Study-level results: It was reportedly the case that the classifier diagnosed cytomegalovirus status with high specificity and sensitivity. An analysis done earlier found most TCR beta V segments productive about 87% or about 30% of the time.

Primers for the PCR totalled 60 Vbeta and 13 Jbeta. Some clones are missing from TCRdb's copy, which holds only in-frame ones; the method was immunoSEQ multiplex PCR. The repertoire consists of about 150,000 clones, with roughly 87% occurring once and the leading ten covering roughly 0.5%. Participants comprised healthy donors of bone marrow. Trimming stripped 0 bases from V and 4 bases from J, with 13 bases between. The CDR3 contains 17 residues. Germline V lookup: CDR1 LNHNV, CDR2 YYDKDF (reference sequence). The sequence derives from a woman aged 40 to 50 in good health and CMV-seronegative. Sequencing was carried out using PBMCs. V is TRBV15 and J is TRBJ1-6, with a tentative D call TRBD1 (5 bases). The CDR3 region has the DNA TGTGCCACCAGCAGAGATCGGAGGGACGGTTATAATTCACCCCTCCACTTT. It codes for CATSRDRRDGYNSPLHF.